The 32 T cell receptor beta chains in this list originate from one sample, sequenced in a study of identical twins. TCRdb analysed the 5' RACE reads with MiXCR anew, one entry per CDR3 protein. The table includes approximately 700,000 distinct CDR3 sequences, over 15% detected once. These data were likewise used in another study, on T cells expressing NK-cell markers.

The specimen sequenced was PBMCs. The receptors were gathered from a woman younger than 30 in good health.

This clonotype was picked up a small number of times. The V and J genes are TRBV20-1 and TRBJ2-7; D gene uncertain. Germline CDR1 reads DFQATT; CDR2 reads SNEGSKA (reference sequence). The CDR3 spans 13 residues. The V gene lost 1 base and the J gene lost 2 bases, with 9 bases spanning the gap. In DNA form, the CDR3 reads TGCAGTGCTAGAGTAGGACGGACCTACGAGCAGTACTTC. It is translated as CSARVGRTYEQYF.

The V and J genes are TRBV20-1 and TRBJ1-4; D gene ambiguous. This CDR3 has 11 residues. Between the trimmed V and J ends, which lost 3 bases and 7 bases, there was a span of 6 bases. Germline V gives CDR1 DFQATT, CDR2 SNEGSKA (reference sequence). The chain's CDR3 is CSASPTEKLFF. CDR3 bases: TGCAGTGCTAGCCCGACTGAAAAACTGTTTTTT.

J is TRBJ2-1 and V is TRBV29-1; TRBD2 is a possible D gene (6 bases). Germline CDR1 and CDR2: SQVTM and ANQGSEA. The CDR3 has 15 amino acids. The germline V and J ends were trimmed by 4 bases and 6 bases, with 19 bases remaining between them. In nucleotides, the CDR3 is TGCAGCGTTGGCGGAAAGACTAGTAGGGCCAATGAGCAGTTCTTC. Encoded protein: CSVGGKTSRANEQFF.

With regard to this clonotype: A much larger clone lies a single base off, so this may be a read error. V usage is TRBV12-3 or TRBV12-4 and J usage is TRBJ2-2; D not certain. This CDR3 has 11 amino acids. The CDR3 coding sequence is TGTGTCAGCAGTTTATCCGGGGAGCTGTTTTTT. Translated, it gives CVSSLSGELFF.

This clonotype appeared a few times. The chain joins TRBV20-1 to TRBJ2-1; D is unresolved. Per germline, CDR1 DFQATT and CDR2 SNEGSKA (reference sequence). The CDR3 sequence is 12 residues long. V was pared by 1 base and J by 8 bases, with 9 bases between. The CDR3 DNA reads as TGCAGTGCTAGAGGAACGACTGATGAGCAGTTCTTC. Protein: CSARGTTDEQFF.

This clonotype is a singleton in its sample. The chain combines TRBV20-1 with TRBJ2-2, with D tentatively TRBD1 (5 bases). CDR1 DFQATT and CDR2 SNEGSKA come from the germline V gene (reference sequence). Deletions cut 0 bases from V and 4 bases from J, with 12 bases between. The CDR3 consists of 15 residues. In DNA form, the CDR3 reads TGCAGTGCTAGAGAGCGGACAAAGTCCACCGGGGAGCTGTTTTTT. Its protein is CSARERTKSTGELFF.

This clonotype was found a few times. The chain links TRBV10-1 to TRBJ1-2; TRBD1 aligns across 8 bases. There are 14 residues in the CDR3. The germline V gene has CDR1 WNHNN and CDR2 SYGVQD (reference sequence). Trimming took 0 bases from V and 7 from J; bases not matched to a gene: 4. Written as DNA, the CDR3 is TGCGCCAGCAGTGAGTCGAGACAGGGGTTTGGCTACACCTTC. This translates into CASSESRQGFGYTF.

This clonotype was found a few times. The chain links TRBV5-1 to TRBJ1-1, with D perhaps matching TRBD1 (6 bases). The germline V and J ends were trimmed by 4 bases and 1 base, with 20 bases remaining between them. CDR3 size: 17 residues. The germline V gene encodes CDR1 SGHRS and CDR2 YFSETQ. The CDR3 region is CASSLSFNRAANTEAFF. The CDR3 nucleotides are TGCGCCAGCAGCCTGAGCTTCAACAGGGCGGCGAACACTGAAGCTTTCTTT.

This clonotype was seen more than once but under ten times. V is TRBV7-2 and J is TRBJ2-1; TRBD1 agrees at 7 bases. The CDR3 covers 20 residues. Germline CDR1 and CDR2: SGHTA and FQGNSA. Losses at the gene ends were 0 bases for V and 0 bases for J; bases not matched to a gene: 14. CDR3 nucleotide sequence: TGTGCCAGCAGCTTAGCCCGGACAGGCGGCCCCTCAAGCTCCTACAATGAGCAGTTCTTC. Encoded protein: CASSLARTGGPSSSYNEQFF. The full variable domain, its missing parts supplied by reference TRBV7-2 and TRBJ2-1, is GAGVSQSPSNKVTEKGKDVELRCDPISGHTALYWYRQSLGQGLEFLIYFQGNSAPDKSGLPSDRFSAERTGGSVSTLTIQRTQQEDSAVYLCASSLARTGGPSSSYNEQFFGPGTRLTVL.

This clonotype was detected a few times. The gene calls are TRBV29-1 and TRBJ2-3; D might be TRBD2 (6 bases). Germline V CDR1 and CDR2: SQVTM, ANQGSEA. V lost 7 bases and J 2 bases, leaving 16 bases between the germline ends. The CDR3 spans 14 residues. DNA for the CDR3: TGCAGCGCCTCTTGGGGGAGGCCCACAGATACGCAGTATTTT. Its translation is CSASWGRPTDTQYF.

This clonotype was seen a few times. The chain combines TRBV7-8 with TRBJ2-5; TRBD2 is a possible D gene (6 bases). CDR3 length: 15 residues. V gave up 1 base and J gave up 5 bases, with 14 bases separating them. Germline CDR1 reads SGHVS; CDR2 reads FQNEAQ. The CDR3 protein is CASSLVGGFRETQYF. The CDR3 nucleotides are TGTGCCAGCAGCTTAGTGGGGGGATTTCGGGAGACCCAGTACTTC.

The V and J genes are TRBV12-3 or TRBV12-4 and TRBJ2-3; either TRBD1 or TRBD2 may supply D (6 bases each). The CDR3 length is 15 residues. V was pared by 1 base and J by 6 bases, with 14 bases between. CDR3 nucleotide sequence: TGTGCCAGCAGTTTAGGGGGGGCGAGGGGGGATACGCAGTATTTT. Its translation is CASSLGGARGDTQYF.

This clonotype was detected only a few times. V is TRBV7-9 and J is TRBJ2-2, with a possible D match to TRBD2 (8 bases). Trimming stripped 5 bases from V and 6 bases from J, with 19 bases between. This CDR3 is built from 16 residues. The germline V gene encodes CDR1 SEHNR and CDR2 FQNEAQ (reference sequence). The CDR3 protein is CASSLSGTVKSGELFF. CDR3 sequence (DNA): TGTGCCAGCAGCCTTAGCGGGACAGTAAAATCCGGGGAGCTGTTTTTT. The full variable domain, completed using reference TRBV7-9 and TRBJ2-2, is DTGVSQNPRHKITKRGQNVTFRCDPISEHNRLYWYRQTLGQGPEFLTYFQNEAQLEKSRLLSDRFSAERPKGSFSTLEIQRTEQGDSAMYLCASSLSGTVKSGELFFGEGSRLTVL.

There are a few counts of this clonotype. This chain connects TRBV6-2 or TRBV6-3 to TRBJ2-2; possible D gene TRBD2, 5 bases. V lost 7 bases to trimming and J lost 2 bases, with 20 bases between them. Germline-derived CDR1 and CDR2 are MNHEY and SVGEGT. This CDR3 has 17 residues. CDR3 DNA: TGTGCCAGCACGAGTCGTTTGGCTAGCAGTAACACCGGGGAGCTGTTTTTT. Residues: CASTSRLASSNTGELFF.

This clonotype turned up a few times. The chain links TRBV10-3 to TRBJ2-7; possibly TRBD1 for D (6 bases). Germline V gives CDR1 ENHRY, CDR2 SYGVKD. This CDR3 is 11 amino acids long. The V end was cut by 10 bases, the J end by 5 bases, with 12 bases between. The CDR3 nucleotides read TGTGCCACCGGGACAAGTGACGAGCAGTACTTC. This codes for CATGTSDEQYF.

This clonotype has just a few counts. The gene calls are TRBV14 and TRBJ1-2; D not resolved. Germline assignment: CDR1 SGHDN and CDR2 FVKESK. Trimming took 2 bases from V and 4 from J, leaving 8 bases between them. This CDR3 is built from 13 residues. Written as DNA, the CDR3 is TGTGCCAGCAGCCAATGGCAGAGCTATGGCTACACCTTC. This translates into CASSQWQSYGYTF.

The chain is built from TRBV12-3 or TRBV12-4 and TRBJ2-3; 8 nucleotides align to TRBD1. With V trimmed by 6 bases and J by 6 bases, 14 bases remained unmatched. The CDR3 covers 16 residues. This CDR3 reads CASRALAGQEFDTQYF. The DNA of the CDR3 is TGTGCCAGCAGGGCCCTCGCGGGACAGGAGTTTGATACGCAGTATTTT.

This clonotype has a handful of counts. J is TRBJ2-1 and V is TRBV4-1; 7 bases align to TRBD2. V trimming: 4 bases; J trimming: 2 bases; junction bases outside the gene matches: 14. CDR3 length: 18 residues. Germline V lookup: CDR1 MGHRA, CDR2 YSYEKL. The CDR3 loop is CASSPRTASGHPYNEQFF. DNA of the CDR3: TGCGCCAGCAGCCCAAGAACAGCTAGCGGACACCCCTACAATGAGCAGTTCTTC.

This clonotype was counted between two and nine times. The gene calls are TRBV20-1 and TRBJ2-3; 10 bases map to TRBD1. This CDR3 is built from 14 residues. The germline gives CDR1 DFQATT, CDR2 SNEGSKA (reference sequence). The trim removed 5 bases at V and 5 bases at J, leaving 7 bases unmatched. CDR3 residues: CSAGDRGRGDTQYF. CDR3 coding DNA: TGCAGTGCTGGGGACAGGGGCCGTGGAGATACGCAGTATTTT.

The chain uses TRBV20-1 and TRBJ1-6; D uncertain. Trimming pared 6 bases from V and 7 bases from J, leaving 10 bases between. The CDR3 contains 12 residues. The germline CDR1 and CDR2 sequences are DFQATT and SNEGSKA (reference sequence). The CDR3 DNA is TGCAGTGCCTTACATGGAAATTCACCCCTCCACTTT. This codes for CSALHGNSPLHF.

The gene calls are TRBV30 and TRBJ2-1; D may be TRBD1 (5 bases). Germline V gene data show CDR1 as GTSNPN and CDR2 as SVGIG (reference sequence). Trimming took 2 bases from V and 7 from J, leaving 9 bases between them. The CDR3 is made up of 12 amino acids. In nucleotides, the CDR3 is TGTGCCTGGAGTCCACAGGTAAATGAGCAGTTCTTC. Its protein is CAWSPQVNEQFF.

The V call is TRBV3-1, the J call TRBJ1-1; D might be TRBD1 (5 bases). Germline loops: CDR1 LGHDT, CDR2 YNNKEL (reference sequence). The CDR3 contains 20 residues. V was trimmed by 1 base and J by 3 bases, leaving 27 bases between them. This CDR3 reads CASSQGSGSGVRFLHTEAFF. In DNA, the CDR3 is TGTGCCAGCAGCCAAGGGTCAGGTTCGGGGGTGCGTTTTTTGCACACTGAAGCTTTCTTT.

The chain links TRBV20-1 to TRBJ1-3; no clear D. CDR1 DFQATT and CDR2 SNEGSKA come from the germline V gene (reference sequence). The CDR3 loop spans 12 amino acids. Between the trimmed V and J ends, which lost 5 bases and 2 bases, there was a span of 7 bases. The CDR3 sequence is CSAPWTGNTIYF. The CDR3 region has the DNA TGCAGTGCTCCGTGGACTGGAAACACCATATATTTT.

This clonotype was observed a handful of times. The gene calls are TRBV6-1 and TRBJ1-1; the D is unclear. The V end lost 7 bases, the J end lost 4 bases, and 13 bases lay between the germline ends. This CDR3 region has 13 residues. Looked up from germline, CDR1 is MNHNS and CDR2 is SASEGT. The CDR3 DNA follows: TGTGCCAGCACCCAAGGAGGAGCCACTGAAGCTTTCTTT. Encoded protein: CASTQGGATEAFF.

This chain uses TRBV27 with TRBJ2-1, with 10 bases fitting TRBD2. Germline lookup yields CDR1 MNHEY and CDR2 SMNVEV (reference sequence). The ends lost 3 bases at V and 6 bases at J; junction bases unmatched: 5. The CDR3 sequence is 15 residues long. The CDR3 region has the DNA TGTGCCAGCAGTTTCAGCCTAGCGGGAGTCAATGAGCAGTTCTTC. Protein product: CASSFSLAGVNEQFF.

This clonotype was seen just once. V usage is TRBV24-1 and J usage is TRBJ2-3, with TRBD1 identical over 8 bases. The CDR3 runs to 17 residues. Germline CDR1 KGHDR, CDR2 SFDVKD. Losses at the gene ends were 2 bases for V and 5 bases for J; bases not matched to a gene: 11. The CDR3 protein is CATSDSRNRGTVDTQYF. The CDR3 region has the DNA TGTGCCACCAGTGATTCGAGAAACAGGGGGACTGTAGATACGCAGTATTTT.

This sequence joins TRBV5-1 and TRBJ1-1; D is possibly TRBD1 (5 bases). The length of the CDR3 is 12 residues. V was trimmed by 6 bases and J by 4 bases, leaving 10 bases between them. CDR1 and CDR2 (germline): SGHRS, YFSETQ. The chain's CDR3 is CASKGFSTEAFF. In nucleotides, the CDR3 is TGCGCCAGCAAGGGGTTCTCCACTGAAGCTTTCTTT.

The V call is TRBV10-2, the J call TRBJ1-1, with D possibly matching TRBD1 (6 bases). Between the trimmed V and J ends, which lost 6 bases and 3 bases, there was a span of 8 bases. Germline V gives CDR1 WSHSY, CDR2 SAAADI. The CDR3 totals 12 residues. The CDR3 here is CASSKGDTEAFF. The CDR3 bases are TGCGCCAGCAGCAAGGGGGACACTGAAGCTTTCTTT.

The chain is built from TRBV5-1 and TRBJ2-7, with a weak D call TRBD2 (6 bases). Germline V gene data show CDR1 as SGHRS and CDR2 as YFSETQ. Trimming shortened V by 4 bases and J by 5 bases, and 16 bases separated the two germline ends. This CDR3 has 14 residues. The CDR3 sequence is CASSLGGGYNEQYF. The CDR3, as DNA: TGCGCCAGCAGCCTGGGTGGGGGGTACAACGAGCAGTACTTC.

This clonotype was seen more than once but under ten times. The CDR3 loop reads CASSPWTSAYEQYF. DNA of the CDR3: TGTGCCAGCAGCCCCTGGACTAGCGCGTACGAGCAGTACTTC. The chain links TRBV7-9 to TRBJ2-7; 9 bases line up with TRBD2. This CDR3 comprises 14 residues. The trim removed 5 bases at V and 4 bases at J, leaving 6 bases unmatched. The germline CDR1 and CDR2 sequences are SEHNR and FQNEAQ (reference sequence).

The rearrangement joins TRBV20-1 to TRBJ1-5; weak D call: TRBD1 (5 bases). The CDR3 consists of 14 residues. The V and J ends lost 2 bases and 2 bases respectively, with 10 bases between them. The germline gives CDR1 DFQATT, CDR2 SNEGSKA (reference sequence). Here the CDR3 reads CSARTTVGNQPQHF. CDR3 coding DNA: TGCAGTGCTAGAACGACAGTAGGCAATCAGCCCCAGCATTTT.

Only one count was recorded for this clonotype. This chain uses TRBV4-3 with TRBJ1-6; D might be TRBD1 (6 bases). In germline, CDR1 is LGHNA, CDR2 YSLEER. The CDR3 has 15 residues. Trimming pared 6 bases from V and 9 bases from J, leaving 18 bases between. The CDR3 spells CASRSGGRGGSPLHF. The CDR3 DNA follows: TGCGCCAGCAGGTCCGGGGGCCGCGGCGGTTCACCCCTCCACTTT.